These 2 T cell receptor beta chains came from one sample sequenced in a study of OX40 agonist ivuxolimab in advanced cancers. Method: immunoSEQ multiplex PCR; TCRdb's copy keeps in-frame clones and lacks some. Of approximately 46,000 clones listed, around nine tenths are singletons. The sequenced sample was CD4+ or CD8+ T cells sorted from blood, obtained in a trial of the OX40 agonist ivuxolimab. The receptor set was obtained from an adult with an advanced solid tumor such as melanoma, head and neck, liver or kidney cancer.

This chain joins TRBV4-2 and TRBJ2-5; a possible D gene is TRBD1 (6 bases). Germline V lookup: CDR1 LGHNA, CDR2 YNFKEQ. The CDR3 is 16 amino acids. Trimming left V 0 bases short and J 4 bases short, with 15 bases between. CDR3: CASSQEGTSVGETQYF. The DNA of the CDR3 is TGTGCCAGCAGCCAAGAAGGGACATCCGTGGGAGAGACCCAGTACTTC.

The genes are TRBV12-5 and TRBJ2-1; 11 positions match TRBD2. Trimming took 2 bases from V and 2 from J; bases not matched to a gene: 8. CDR1 and CDR2 (germline): LGHNT, FRNRAP. The CDR3 extends over 18 amino acids. The CDR3 loop reads CASGLLPTSGAPYNEQFF. The CDR3 coding sequence is TGTGCTAGTGGTTTGCTCCCGACTAGCGGGGCCCCCTACAATGAGCAGTTCTTC. The whole variable domain, remainder taken from reference TRBV12-5 and TRBJ2-1, is DARVTQTPRHKVTEMGQEVTMRCQPILGHNTVFWYRQTMMQGLELLAYFRNRAPLDDSGMPKDRFSAEMPDATLATLKIQPSEPRDSAVYFCASGLLPTSGAPYNEQFFGPGTRLTVL.